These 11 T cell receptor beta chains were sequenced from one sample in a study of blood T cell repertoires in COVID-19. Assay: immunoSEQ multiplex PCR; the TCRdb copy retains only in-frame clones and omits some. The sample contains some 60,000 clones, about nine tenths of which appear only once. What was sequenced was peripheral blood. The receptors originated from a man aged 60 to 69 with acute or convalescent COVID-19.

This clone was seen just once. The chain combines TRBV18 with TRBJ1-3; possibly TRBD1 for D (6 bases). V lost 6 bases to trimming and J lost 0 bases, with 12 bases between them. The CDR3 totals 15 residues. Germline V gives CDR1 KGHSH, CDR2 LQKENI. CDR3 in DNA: TGTGCCAGCTCCGATACGGACAGCTCTGGAAACACCATATATTTT. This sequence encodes CASSDTDSSGNTIYF.

The chain's CDR3 is CASSLTGQRGAGELFF. The CDR3 coding sequence is TGTGCCAGCAGTCTAACAGGACAGCGGGGCGCCGGGGAGCTGTTTTTT. The chain links TRBV28 to TRBJ2-2; tentatively, D is TRBD2 (7 bases). The germline V gene encodes CDR1 MDHEN and CDR2 SYDVKM. Trimming left V 5 bases short and J 6 bases short, with 19 bases between. The CDR3 has 16 amino acids.

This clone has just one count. CDR3 sequence reads: CASSYSGGGQPQHF. In DNA form, the CDR3 reads TGTGCCAGCAGTTACTCCGGGGGAGGTCAGCCCCAGCATTTT. The chain has TRBV6-5 and TRBJ1-5, with D perhaps TRBD1 (5 bases). The V and J ends lost 0 bases and 6 bases respectively, with 9 bases between them. The CDR3 extends over 14 amino acids. CDR1 and CDR2 (germline): MNHEY, SVGAGI.

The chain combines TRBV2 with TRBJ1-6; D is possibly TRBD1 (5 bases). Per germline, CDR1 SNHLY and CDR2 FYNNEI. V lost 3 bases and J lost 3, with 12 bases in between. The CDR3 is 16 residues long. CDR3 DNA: TGTGCCAGCAGTGAGCTGGGGCAGTTCTATAATTCACCCCTCCACTTT. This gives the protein CASSELGQFYNSPLHF.

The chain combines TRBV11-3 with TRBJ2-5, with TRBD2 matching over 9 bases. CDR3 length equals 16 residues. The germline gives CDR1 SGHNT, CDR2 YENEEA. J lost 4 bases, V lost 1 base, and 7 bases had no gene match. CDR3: CASSLAAGGRLETQYF. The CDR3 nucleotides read TGTGCCAGCAGCTTAGCCGCGGGAGGGAGATTAGAGACCCAGTACTTC.

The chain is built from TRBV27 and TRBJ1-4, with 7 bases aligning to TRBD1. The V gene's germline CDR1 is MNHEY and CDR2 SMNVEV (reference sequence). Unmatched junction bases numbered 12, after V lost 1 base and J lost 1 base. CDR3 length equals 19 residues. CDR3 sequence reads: CASSLLRPGQRLTNEKLFF. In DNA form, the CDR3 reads TGTGCCAGCAGTTTATTGCGCCCGGGACAGCGGTTAACTAATGAAAAACTGTTTTTT. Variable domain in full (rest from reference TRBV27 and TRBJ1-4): EAQVTQNPRYLITVTGKKLTVTCSQNMNHEYMSWYRQDPGLGLRQIYYSMNVEVTDKGDVPEGYKVSRKEKRNFPLILESPSPNQTSLYFCASSLLRPGQRLTNEKLFFGSGTQLSVL.

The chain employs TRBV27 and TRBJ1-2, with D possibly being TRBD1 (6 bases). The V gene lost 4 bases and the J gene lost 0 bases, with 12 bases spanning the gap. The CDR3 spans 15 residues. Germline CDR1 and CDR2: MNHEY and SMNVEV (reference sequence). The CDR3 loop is CASSSLGGSNYGYTF. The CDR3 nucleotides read TGTGCCAGCAGTTCTCTAGGGGGATCTAACTATGGCTACACCTTC.

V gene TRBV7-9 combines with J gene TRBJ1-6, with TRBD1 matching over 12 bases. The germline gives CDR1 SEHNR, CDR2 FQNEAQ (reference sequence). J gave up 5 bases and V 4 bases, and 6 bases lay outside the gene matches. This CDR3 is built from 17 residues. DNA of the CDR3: TGTGCCAGCAGCTCGATCGGGACAGGGGGCGATAATTCACCCCTCCACTTT. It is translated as CASSSIGTGGDNSPLHF.

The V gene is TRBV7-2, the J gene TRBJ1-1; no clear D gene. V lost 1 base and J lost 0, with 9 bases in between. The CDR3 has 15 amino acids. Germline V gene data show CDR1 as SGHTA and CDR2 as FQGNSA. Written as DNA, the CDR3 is TGTGCCAGCAGCTTAGATCCGGGGATGAACACTGAAGCTTTCTTT. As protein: CASSLDPGMNTEAFF.

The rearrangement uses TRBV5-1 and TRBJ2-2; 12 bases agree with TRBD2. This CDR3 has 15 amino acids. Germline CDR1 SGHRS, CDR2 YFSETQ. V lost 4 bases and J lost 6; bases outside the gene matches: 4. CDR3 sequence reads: CASSRTSGTSGELFF. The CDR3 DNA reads TGCGCCAGCAGCCGGACTAGCGGGACCTCCGGGGAGCTGTTTTTT.

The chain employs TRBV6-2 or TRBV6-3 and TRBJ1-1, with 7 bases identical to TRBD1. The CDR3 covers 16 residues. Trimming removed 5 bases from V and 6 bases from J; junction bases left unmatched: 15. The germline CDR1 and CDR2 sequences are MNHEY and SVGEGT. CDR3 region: CASSRDRRAVGPEAFF. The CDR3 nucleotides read TGTGCCAGCAGTCGGGACAGAAGGGCCGTCGGGCCTGAAGCTTTCTTT.